This T cell receptor beta chain was recovered during a study of cytomegalovirus exposure and HLA in healthy donors. The CDR3 is made up of 14 amino acids. V was clipped by 4 bases and J by 5 bases; unmatched bases: 7. The germline V gene has CDR1 SNHLY and CDR2 FYNNEI. Vbeta (60) and Jbeta (13) primers were used in the PCR. Clones were read by immunoSEQ multiplex PCR, and TCRdb kept only the in-frame ones, dropping some. The repertoire holds tens of thousands of clones, roughly 63% seen once, with roughly 21% in the top ten. Turning to this clone: Its target is not known.

Findings and limits, study-wide: A later analysis reportedly found fewer N-insertions in an Asian-associated ancestry cluster than the roughly 670-donor mean. Later on, a genetic analysis was performed. It linked a missense variant in DCLRE1C with V- and J-gene trimming of TCR beta.

Sequenced sample: PBMCs. This chain links TRBV2 with TRBJ1-1, with 7 bases lining up with TRBD1. This TCR was sampled from a woman between 45 and 60 years old in good health and CMV-seropositive. As DNA, the CDR3 is TGTGCCAGCAGTGCACAAGGGGGCGAAACTGAAGCTTTCTTT. This sequence encodes CASSAQGGETEAFF.